These 20 T cell receptor beta chains share one sample of origin, sequenced in a study of T cells in tumors after PD-1 blockade. This table comes from immunoSEQ multiplex PCR, and its TCRdb copy is limited to in-frame clones, with some not included. The sample has about 7,700 clones, 60% to 80% seen once. Sequences were derived from tumor tissue, sampled after anti-PD-1 treatment. These receptors were collected from a human donor with basal cell carcinoma.

This clone has a handful of counts. This chain uses TRBV7-6 with TRBJ2-3, with 9 bases that match TRBD2. CDR1 is SGHVS and CDR2 is FNYEAQ in the germline V gene. The CDR3 is made up of 14 amino acids. V lost 4 bases and J lost 5; bases outside the gene matches: 4. DNA of the CDR3: TGTGCCAGCAGCTCATTAGCGGGGGAAGATACGCAGTATTTT. It encodes CASSSLAGEDTQYF. The full variable domain, its missing parts supplied by reference TRBV7-6 and TRBJ2-3, is GAGVSQSPRYKVTKRGQDVALRCDPISGHVSLYWYRQALGQGPEFLTYFNYEAQQDKSGLPNDRFSAERPEGSISTLTIQRTEQRDSAMYRCASSSLAGEDTQYFGPGTRLTVL.

This clone was found a few times. An end of the junction differs from the germline gene, which may be a read error. The chain carries TRBV18 and TRBJ1-6, with 9 bases that match TRBD1. The CDR3 totals 14 residues. Germline loops: CDR1 KGHSH, CDR2 LQKENI. CDR3 residues: CASSPQGARSPLHF. CDR3 DNA: TGTGCCAGCTCGCCACAGGGGGCGAGGTCACCCCTCCACTTT. The variable domain in full, with the rest retrieved from reference TRBV18 and TRBJ1-6, is NAGVMQNPRHLVRRRGQEARLRCSPMKGHSHVYWYRQLPEEGLKFMVYLQKENIIDESGMPKERFSAEFPKEGPSILRIQQVVRGDSAAYFCASSPQGARSPLHFGNGTRLTVT.

By share, this clone counts as large. The chain couples TRBV5-4 to TRBJ1-1; D call uncertain. The V end was cut by 4 bases, the J end by 6 bases, with 10 bases between. The CDR3 has 12 amino acids. CDR1 is SGHNT and CDR2 is YYREEE in the germline V gene (reference sequence). The CDR3 spells CASSLGFSEAFF. As DNA, the CDR3 is TGTGCCAGCAGCCTCGGTTTTTCTGAAGCTTTCTTT.

The chain uses TRBV5-5 and TRBJ1-3, with D unclear. Looked up from germline, CDR1 is SGHKS and CDR2 is YYEKEE (reference sequence). This CDR3 comprises 15 residues. Trimming took 0 bases from V and 1 from J, leaving 8 bases between them. As DNA, the CDR3 is TGTGCCAGCAGCTTGGTTGGCGGTTCTGGAAACACCATATATTTT. Amino acids: CASSLVGGSGNTIYF.

The J gene is TRBJ1-2, the V gene TRBV2; 7 nucleotides line up with TRBD1. The V segment lost 0 bases and the J segment 6 bases; nucleotides outside the gene matches: 7. The CDR3 is 15 amino acids. Germline V gene sequence: CDR1 SNHLY, CDR2 FYNNEI. The CDR3 DNA follows: TGTGCCAGCAGTGAAGCGCGGACAGGAACCCATGGCTACACCTTC. Translation: CASSEARTGTHGYTF.

This clone was counted between two and nine times. The rearrangement joins TRBV5-1 to TRBJ1-1; possible D gene TRBD1, 6 bases. The ends were cut back, 4 bases at V and 3 bases at J, with 10 bases in the middle. The CDR3 is 13 amino acids. CDR1 is SGHRS and CDR2 is YFSETQ in the germline V gene. The CDR3 DNA is TGCGCCAGCAGCGCCGACAGGTACACTGAAGCTTTCTTT. This sequence encodes CASSADRYTEAFF.

The rearrangement joins TRBV19 to TRBJ2-7; TRBD1 aligns across 10 bases. V dropped 7 bases and J dropped 2; count of bases not matched to a gene: 8. Looked up from germline, CDR1 is LNHDA and CDR2 is SQIVND (reference sequence). The CDR3 covers 15 residues. Here the CDR3 reads CASNTRTGGTYEQYF. The CDR3 DNA reads TGTGCCAGTAACACTAGGACAGGGGGGACCTACGAGCAGTACTTC. The variable domain in full, completed from reference TRBV19 and TRBJ2-7, reads DGGITQSPKYLFRKEGQNVTLSCEQNLNHDAMYWYRQDPGQGLRLIYYSQIVNDFQKGDIAEGYSVSREKKESFPLTVTSAQKNPTAFYLCASNTRTGGTYEQYFGPGTRLTVT.

About this clone: A much larger clone lies a single base off, so this may be a read error. The sample has other DNA sequences that encode this CDR3 too. The J gene is TRBJ2-1, the V gene TRBV29-1; D is possibly TRBD1 or TRBD2 (6 bases each). The CDR3 consists of 16 residues. Germline CDR1 is SQVTM and CDR2 is ANQGSEA. CDR3 amino acids: CSVETKWGATYNEQFF. CDR3 in DNA: TGTAGCGTTGAGACAAAATGGGGGGCGACCTACAATGAGCAGTTCTTC.

V usage is TRBV11-1 and J usage is TRBJ2-1; the match to TRBD2 covers 7 bases. The CDR3 has 16 residues. CDR1 and CDR2 from the germline V gene are SGHAT and FQDESV (reference sequence). The V and J ends lost 2 bases and 4 bases, in that order; junction bases with no gene match: 8. In nucleotides, the CDR3 is TGTGCCAGCAGCTTACAAAGGACTAGTCTGTACAATGAGCAGTTCTTC. It is translated as CASSLQRTSLYNEQFF.

This clone has a single count. For the CDR3, the DNA is TGTGCCAGCAGCCAAGACCGGGCGGGTAGCAATCAGCCCCAGCATTTT. Encoded protein: CASSQDRAGSNQPQHF. V and J are TRBV4-2 and TRBJ1-5; D is ambiguous. The ends were cut back, 0 bases at V and 0 bases at J, with 9 bases in the middle. Germline V lookup: CDR1 LGHNA, CDR2 YNFKEQ. The CDR3 is 16 amino acids.

The chain couples TRBV6-2 or TRBV6-3 to TRBJ1-5, with D unresolved. V lost 2 bases to trimming and J lost 7 bases, with 18 bases between them. The germline gives CDR1 MNHEY, CDR2 SVGEGT. The CDR3 is 16 residues long. For the CDR3, the DNA is TGTGCCAGCAGTTACCCCCGGGGTGATAGCGGGCAGCCCCAGCATTTT. It yields the protein CASSYPRGDSGQPQHF.

This CDR3 reads CASSEGAGANYGYTF. The CDR3 DNA sequence: TGTGCCAGCAGTGAAGGGGCAGGAGCTAACTATGGCTACACCTTC. The V and J genes are TRBV6-1 and TRBJ1-2, with no clear D. CDR1 MNHNS and CDR2 SASEGT come from the germline V gene. The CDR3 has 15 residues. V shed 1 base and J shed 0 bases, with 9 bases lying between them.

The chain recombines TRBV4-1 with TRBJ2-1, with TRBD1 identical over 9 bases. CDR1 and CDR2 from the germline V gene are MGHRA and YSYEKL. This CDR3 region has 16 residues. With V trimmed by 2 bases and J by 6 bases, 8 bases remained unmatched. For the CDR3, the DNA is TGCGCCAGCAGCCAAAGATCGGACAGGGGTCGCAATGAGCAGTTCTTC. This codes for CASSQRSDRGRNEQFF.

This clone has a handful of counts. The V call is TRBV5-5, the J call TRBJ1-1; D is undetermined. The V end was cut by 0 bases, the J end by 6 bases, with 9 bases between. The germline gives CDR1 SGHKS, CDR2 YYEKEE (reference sequence). The CDR3 loop spans 13 amino acids. CDR3 in amino acids: CASSLGDRAEAFF. CDR3 nucleotides: TGTGCCAGCAGCTTGGGGGATCGGGCTGAAGCTTTCTTT.

The chain links TRBV5-6 to TRBJ2-3; D is uncertain. V lost 4 bases, J lost 2 bases, and 8 bases lay in between. This CDR3 region has 13 residues. Germline lookup yields CDR1 SGHDT and CDR2 YYEEEE. The CDR3 region is CASSPGNTDTQYF. CDR3 DNA sequence: TGTGCCAGCAGCCCCGGTAACACAGATACGCAGTATTTT.

This clone was seen more than once but under ten times. The chain carries TRBV27 and TRBJ1-2; weak D call: TRBD1 (6 bases). There are 15 residues in the CDR3. Germline CDR1 is MNHEY and CDR2 is SMNVEV (reference sequence). The V end lost 6 bases, the J end lost 8 bases, and 22 bases lay between the germline ends. CDR3 in amino acids: CASSPTMTGLEGYTF. The CDR3, as DNA: TGTGCCAGCAGCCCTACAATGACAGGTTTAGAGGGCTACACCTTC.

The chain combines TRBV19 with TRBJ2-6; D may be TRBD1 or TRBD2 (5 bases each). In germline, CDR1 is LNHDA, CDR2 SQIVND (reference sequence). The CDR3 has 15 amino acids. V lost 8 bases and J 2 bases, leaving 13 bases between the germline ends. CDR3: CASRDGKTGANVLTF. The CDR3 region has the DNA TGTGCCAGTCGGGACGGTAAAACTGGGGCCAACGTCCTGACTTTC.

V and J are TRBV21-1 and TRBJ2-7; TRBD2 is taken as the D call from the table, unchecked against the DNA. TRBV21-1 is shown as a pseudogene. The CDR3 is 16 amino acids. The CDR3 spells CASSNPSVREGNEQYF. CDR3 in DNA: TGTGCCAGCAGCAATCCGTCGGTCAGGGAGGGAAACGAGCAGTACTTC.

This clone was seen a handful of times. The chain links TRBV25-1 to TRBJ2-3, with 7 bases lining up with TRBD2. The V segment lost 3 bases and the J segment 3 bases; nucleotides outside the gene matches: 3. Per germline, CDR1 MGHDK and CDR2 SYGVNS. CDR3 length equals 14 residues. The chain's CDR3 is CASSELAETDTQYF. The DNA of the CDR3 is TGTGCCAGCAGTGAGCTAGCGGAGACAGATACGCAGTATTTT.

The chain combines TRBV20-1 with TRBJ2-5, with 8 nucleotides matching TRBD2. Per germline, CDR1 DFQATT and CDR2 SNEGSKA (reference sequence). The CDR3 totals 14 residues. V lost 3 bases and J lost 2; bases outside the gene matches: 5. The chain's CDR3 is CSASSSGPQETQYF. The CDR3, as DNA: TGCAGTGCTAGTTCTAGCGGGCCTCAAGAGACCCAGTACTTC.